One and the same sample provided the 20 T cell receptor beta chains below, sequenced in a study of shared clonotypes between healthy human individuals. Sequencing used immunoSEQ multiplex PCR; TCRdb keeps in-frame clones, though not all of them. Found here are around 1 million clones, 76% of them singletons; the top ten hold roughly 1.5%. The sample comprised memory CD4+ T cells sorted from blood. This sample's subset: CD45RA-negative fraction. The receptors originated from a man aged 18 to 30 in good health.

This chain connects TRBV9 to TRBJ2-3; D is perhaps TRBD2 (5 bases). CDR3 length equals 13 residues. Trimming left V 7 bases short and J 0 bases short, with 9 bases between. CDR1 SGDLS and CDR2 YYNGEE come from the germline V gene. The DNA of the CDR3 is TGTGCCAGCCTCCGCGGGAGCACAGATACGCAGTATTTT. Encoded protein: CASLRGSTDTQYF.

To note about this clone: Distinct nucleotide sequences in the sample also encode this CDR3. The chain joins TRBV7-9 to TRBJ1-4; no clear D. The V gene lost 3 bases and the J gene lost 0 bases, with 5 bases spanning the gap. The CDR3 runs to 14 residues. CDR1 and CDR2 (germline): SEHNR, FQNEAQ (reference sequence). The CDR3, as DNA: TGTGCCAGCAGCTTTGGGGCAACTAATGAAAAACTGTTTTTT. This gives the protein CASSFGATNEKLFF.

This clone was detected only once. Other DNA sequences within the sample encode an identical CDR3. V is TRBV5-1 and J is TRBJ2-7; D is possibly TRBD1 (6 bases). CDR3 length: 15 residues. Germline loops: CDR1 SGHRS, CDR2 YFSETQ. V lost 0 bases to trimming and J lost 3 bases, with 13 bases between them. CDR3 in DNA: TGCGCCAGCAGCTTGGCCGGCCAGGGGAACTACGAGCAGTACTTC. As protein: CASSLAGQGNYEQYF.

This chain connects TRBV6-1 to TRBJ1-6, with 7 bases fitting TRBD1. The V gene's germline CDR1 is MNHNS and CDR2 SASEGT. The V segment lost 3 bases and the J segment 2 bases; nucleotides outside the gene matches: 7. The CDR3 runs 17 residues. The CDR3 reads CASSDGGTVAYNSPLHF. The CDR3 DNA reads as TGTGCCAGCAGTGATGGGGGGACAGTCGCCTATAATTCACCCCTCCACTTT.

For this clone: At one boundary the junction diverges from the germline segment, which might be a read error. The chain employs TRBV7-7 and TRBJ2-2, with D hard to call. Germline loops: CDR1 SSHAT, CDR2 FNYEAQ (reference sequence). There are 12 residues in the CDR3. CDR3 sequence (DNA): TGTGCTAGCAGCTTAGAAAGCGGGGAGCTGTTTTTT. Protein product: CASSLESGELFF.

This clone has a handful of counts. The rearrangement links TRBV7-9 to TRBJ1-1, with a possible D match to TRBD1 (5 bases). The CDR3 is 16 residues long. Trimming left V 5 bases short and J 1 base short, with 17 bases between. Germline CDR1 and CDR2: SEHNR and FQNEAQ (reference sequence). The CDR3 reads CASSPREGRGNTEAFF. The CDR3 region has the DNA TGTGCCAGCAGCCCTAGAGAGGGGCGGGGGAACACTGAAGCTTTCTTT.

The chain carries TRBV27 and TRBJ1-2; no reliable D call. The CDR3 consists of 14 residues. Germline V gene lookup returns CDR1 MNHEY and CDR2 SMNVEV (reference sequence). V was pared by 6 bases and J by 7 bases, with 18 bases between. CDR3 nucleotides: TGTGCCAGCAGCTACGGTCTTTCTTCCCTTGGCTACACCTTC. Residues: CASSYGLSSLGYTF.

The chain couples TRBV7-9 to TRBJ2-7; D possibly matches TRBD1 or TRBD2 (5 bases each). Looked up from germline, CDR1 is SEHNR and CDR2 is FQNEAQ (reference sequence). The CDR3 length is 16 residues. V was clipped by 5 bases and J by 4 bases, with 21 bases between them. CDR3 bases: TGTGCCAGCAGCCAATACCCGAGGGGCTGGGTGTACGAGCAGTACTTC. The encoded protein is CASSQYPRGWVYEQYF.

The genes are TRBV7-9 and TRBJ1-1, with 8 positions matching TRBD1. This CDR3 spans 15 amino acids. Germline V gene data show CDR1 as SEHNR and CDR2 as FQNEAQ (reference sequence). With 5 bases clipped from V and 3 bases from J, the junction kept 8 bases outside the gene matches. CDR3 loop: CASSKSRQGHTEAFF. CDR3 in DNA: TGTGCCAGCAGCAAAAGTCGACAGGGGCACACTGAAGCTTTCTTT.

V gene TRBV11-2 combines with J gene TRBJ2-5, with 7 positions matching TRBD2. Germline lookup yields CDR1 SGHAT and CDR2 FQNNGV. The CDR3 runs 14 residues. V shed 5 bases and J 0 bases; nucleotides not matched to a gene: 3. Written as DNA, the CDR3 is TGTGCCAGCAGCCGGACTAGAGACCAAGAGACCCAGTACTTC. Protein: CASSRTRDQETQYF.

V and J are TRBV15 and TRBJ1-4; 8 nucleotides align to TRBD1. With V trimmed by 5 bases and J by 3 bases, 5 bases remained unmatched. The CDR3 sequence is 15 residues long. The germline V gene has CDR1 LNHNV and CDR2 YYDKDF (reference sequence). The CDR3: CATSSLDRANEKLFF. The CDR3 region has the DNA TGTGCCACCAGCTCCTTGGACAGGGCTAATGAAAAACTGTTTTTT.

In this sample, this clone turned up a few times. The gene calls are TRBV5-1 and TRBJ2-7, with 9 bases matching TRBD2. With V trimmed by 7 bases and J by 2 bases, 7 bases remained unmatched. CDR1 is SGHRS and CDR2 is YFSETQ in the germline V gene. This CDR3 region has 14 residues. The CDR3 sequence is CASASLAGPYEQYF. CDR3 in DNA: TGCGCCAGCGCCAGTCTAGCGGGGCCCTACGAGCAGTACTTC. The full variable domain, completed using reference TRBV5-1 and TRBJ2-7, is KAGVTQTPRYLIKTRGQQVTLSCSPISGHRSVSWYQQTPGQGLQFLFEYFSETQRNKGNFPGRFSGRQFSNSRSEMNVSTLELGDSALYLCASASLAGPYEQYFGPGTRLTVT.

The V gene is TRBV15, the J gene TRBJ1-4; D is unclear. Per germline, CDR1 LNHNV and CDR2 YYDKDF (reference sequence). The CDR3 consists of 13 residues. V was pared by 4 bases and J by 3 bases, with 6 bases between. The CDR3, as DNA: TGTGCCACCAGCATCGGTCCTAATGAAAAACTGTTTTTT. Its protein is CATSIGPNEKLFF.

For the CDR3, the DNA is TGTGCCAGCACCGATGGGACAGGACATCTTGAAAAACTGTTTTTT. This gives the protein CASTDGTGHLEKLFF. The rearrangement links TRBV28 to TRBJ1-4, with TRBD1 matching 8 bases. Germline V gene data show CDR1 as MDHEN and CDR2 as SYDVKM. The ends lost 7 bases at V and 7 bases at J; junction bases unmatched: 11. CDR3 length equals 15 residues. The whole variable domain, filled in from reference TRBV28 and TRBJ1-4, reads DVKVTQSSRYLVKRTGEKVFLECVQDMDHENMFWYRQDPGLGLRLIYFSYDVKMKEKGDIPEGYSVSREKKERFSLILESASTNQTSMYLCASTDGTGHLEKLFFGSGTQLSVL.

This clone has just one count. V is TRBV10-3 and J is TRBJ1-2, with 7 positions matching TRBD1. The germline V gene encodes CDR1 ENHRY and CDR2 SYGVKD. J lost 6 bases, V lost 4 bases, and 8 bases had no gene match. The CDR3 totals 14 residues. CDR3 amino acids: CAISGLEGADGYTF. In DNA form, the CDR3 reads TGTGCCATCAGTGGGTTAGAGGGGGCGGATGGCTACACCTTC.

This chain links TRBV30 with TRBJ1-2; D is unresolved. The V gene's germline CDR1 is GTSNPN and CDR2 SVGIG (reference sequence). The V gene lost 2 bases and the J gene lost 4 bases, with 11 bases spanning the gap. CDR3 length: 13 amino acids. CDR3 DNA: TGTGCCTGGAGTAGAGCCCTTGGCTATGGCTACACCTTC. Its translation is CAWSRALGYGYTF.

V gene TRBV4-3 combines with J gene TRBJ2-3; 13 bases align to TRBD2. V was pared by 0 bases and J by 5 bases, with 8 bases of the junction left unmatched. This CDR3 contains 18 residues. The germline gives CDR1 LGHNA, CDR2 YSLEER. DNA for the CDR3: TGCGCCAGCAGCCAAGATCTGCCCGGGACTAGCGGGAAAGATACGCAGTATTTT. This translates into CASSQDLPGTSGKDTQYF.

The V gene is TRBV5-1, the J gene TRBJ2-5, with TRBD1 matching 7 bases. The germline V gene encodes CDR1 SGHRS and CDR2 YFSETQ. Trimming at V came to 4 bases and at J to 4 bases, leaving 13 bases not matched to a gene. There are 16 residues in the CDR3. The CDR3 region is CASSPWGQQGLETQYF. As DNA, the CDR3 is TGCGCCAGCAGCCCGTGGGGCCAACAGGGGTTAGAGACCCAGTACTTC.

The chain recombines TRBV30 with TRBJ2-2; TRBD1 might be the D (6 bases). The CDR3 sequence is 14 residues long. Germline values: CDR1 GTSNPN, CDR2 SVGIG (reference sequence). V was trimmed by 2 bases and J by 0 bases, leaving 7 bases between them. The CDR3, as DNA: TGTGCCTGGAGTAGGACAGCGAACACCGGGGAGCTGTTTTTT. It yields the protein CAWSRTANTGELFF.

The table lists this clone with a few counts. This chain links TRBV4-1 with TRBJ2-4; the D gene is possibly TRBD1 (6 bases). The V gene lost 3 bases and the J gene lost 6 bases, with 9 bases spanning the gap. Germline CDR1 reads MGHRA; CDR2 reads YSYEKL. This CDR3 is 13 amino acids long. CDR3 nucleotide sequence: TGCGCCAGCAGCCATCCGGACAGAAACATTCAGTACTTC. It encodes CASSHPDRNIQYF.